This TCR beta chain appears in the sequencing data of a study of beta chain features in type 1 diabetes listed by TCRdb under 2018. With respect to the entire study: Mean age, gender distribution, total cell number and subset yield did not differ between patients and healthy donors. Across all samples, 90 million to 130 million sorted cells were examined, and cell number per subset correlated strongly with RNA yield. The study compared the TCRB repertoires of sorted circulating CD4+ T cell subsets in recently diagnosed type 1 diabetes patients with those in matched healthy donors. Regulatory and stem cell-like memory subsets were isolated from only 8 patients and roughly 8 healthy donors, whereas naive and central memory subsets came from all 30 or so donors.

The germline V end is reduced by 2 bases and the J end by 7 bases; junction bases left unmatched: 17. From the cysteine up to the phenylalanine, the CDR3 has a length of 19 residues. CDR3 DNA only is kept here, 57 bases in frame from base 1. In the germline V gene (reference sequence), CDR1 corresponds to SEHNR and CDR2 to FQNEAQ. This clone was observed a handful of times. The specificity of this receptor is unknown. It has no much larger one-base neighbor in the sample; base qualities were not kept. The High Capacity cDNA Reverse Transcription Kit was used to reverse transcribe all of the isolated RNA, meaning that expressed TCRB transcripts were what got sequenced. Naive, central memory and regulatory T cell samples underwent deep immunoSEQ sequencing, averaging about 3.3 million total reads per sample. Sorted cells were lysed in RLT buffer, and RNA was extracted using DNase-treated RNeasy Micro or Mini kits according to cell number. To prevent cross-contamination, each cell subset was processed individually, whereas patient and healthy donor samples were processed jointly. Using the immunoSEQ multiplex PCR, TCRB sequences were amplified from cDNA into 87-bp fragments spanning the CDR3 region. Sequencing of the amplicons was performed on the Illumina HiSeq platform. Under the source paper's analysis protocol: Synthetic template baselines were used to correct PCR bias computationally, reads within Hamming distance 2 were collapsed together, and singletons that could not be merged were discarded. By aligning reads against IMGT, V, D and J genes, CDR3 length, and insertions or deletions at six rearrangement sites were assigned. Within each subset, clonotype counts were normalized to sorted cell number, after which true diversity and Gini coefficients were computed with the tcR R package. Repertoire sharing was quantified using the overlap coefficient calculated on TCRB nucleotide sequences. As a proxy for the pre-selection repertoire, out-of-frame TCRB sequences from naive cells were analyzed. As stored in TCRdb, this immuneACCESS dataset retains in-frame rearrangements with V and J assigned. A fraction of the clones does not appear; measured against another copy, unresolved V genes explain less than half of the discrepancy, and the remainder lacks a known reason. That table is the source of V, J and clone size, and D and trimming were worked out from the DNA. The sample data list 600,000 to 700,000 clones, and about an eighth of these were observed just once. The ten top clones hold around 0.12% of the sample.

Results the study describes overall, beyond this receptor: PCR may preferentially amplify shorter templates, but because patient and control samples were amplified and corrected together, any resulting skew would affect both groups equally. The naive, central memory and regulatory TCRB repertoires appeared to resemble one another more closely among patients than among healthy donors. In all four CD4+ subsets, TCRB CDR3 length was moderately but significantly shorter in type 1 diabetes patients. Because cDNA rather than genomic DNA was sequenced, highly expressing activated cells could have been over-represented, although no difference in activation and CD3 levels was found between groups. At VDJ recombination sites, type 1 diabetes patients had fewer insertions and more deleted nucleotides, which implies abnormalities in thymic rearrangement. Because small numbers of individuals were included in the HLA sub-analyses, any influence of HLA type on TCRB rearrangement was left unresolved.

From each donor, a single peripheral blood sample of about 100 mL on average was drawn into heparinised tubes. Naive, central memory, regulatory and stem cell-like memory CD4+ T cells were sorted on a BD FACSAria II using a panel including CD45RO, CCR7, CD25, CD127, CD95 and CD27. Every sorted population had a purity above 95%. PBMCs were separated immediately by Lymphoprep density gradient centrifugation and were stained directly, without being cultured. Samples were stained and sorted in pairs, with one healthy donor and one patient per experiment, so that batch effects were minimized. This TCR derives from a man aged 30 to 45 with type 1 diabetes. Rearrangement joined TRBV7-9 to TRBJ1-4; 9 central bases correspond to TRBD1. Sequencing used naive CD4+ T cells from blood. The cell subset or site tag for this specimen amounts to: true naive CD4+ T cells. The CDR3 here reads CASSLRSGTGRGGREKLFF. The nucleotide sequence reads as follows: TGTGCCAGCAGCTTACGAAGCGGGACAGGGAGGGGCGGTCGTGAAAAACTGTTTTTT.